This T cell receptor beta chain was obtained from a study of T cell responses to AZD1222 COVID-19 vaccine. Study-wide context: Whether given at about 4 or about 12 weeks, second doses were pooled. Study-wide results and caveats: The CD4 TCRs associated with vaccination extended across spike and predominated at 160-218 and 743-854. Unmutated regions of variants are reportedly targeted by nearly half of spike-specific TCRs. Clonal diversity may have been underestimated in mostly white British donors.

The CDR3 extends over 14 amino acids. Germline lookup yields CDR1 LGHNA and CDR2 YNFKEQ. V was trimmed by 8 bases and J by 3 bases, leaving 14 bases between them. The repertoire was sequenced with immunoSEQ multiplex PCR; TCRdb's copy has only in-frame clones and lacks some. Of 60,000 to 65,000 clones listed, 65% to 80% are singletons. Points on this clone: Its antigen is not identified.

The clonotype originates from an adult in good health. The sequencing here drew on peripheral blood, taken on day 0 of AZD1222 vaccination. This chain connects TRBV4-2 to TRBJ1-5, with D perhaps TRBD1 (5 bases). CDR3 DNA sequence: TGTGCCAGCGGGGGGGAGGTACCCAATCAGCCCCAGCATTTT. Its protein product is CASGGEVPNQPQHF.